This TCR beta chain was sequenced during a study of radiotherapy plus CTLA-4 blockade in lung cancer. Across the whole study: Among patients, about 17% showed objective responses, and approximately 29% had disease control. Study-wide findings and caveats: Among blood TCR repertoires after radiotherapy plus ipilimumab, tumor-derived clones expanded.

This CDR3 has 15 residues. The V segment lost 1 base and the J segment 4 bases; nucleotides outside the gene matches: 2. Germline CDR1 reads SGHRS; CDR2 reads YFSETQ. The study gave focal radiation plus ipilimumab CTLA-4 blockade to patients with chemo-refractory metastatic non-small-cell lung cancer. Assay: immunoSEQ multiplex PCR; the TCRdb copy retains only in-frame clones and omits some. Seen here are 86,000 or so clones, 60% to 85% observed once, and the top ten hold approximately 3.8%. As concerns this clone: Antigen: not known.

The sequenced sample was peripheral blood, obtained from a patient treated with radiotherapy plus ipilimumab. This receptor was taken from a human donor with non-small cell lung cancer who had a partial response to radiotherapy plus ipilimumab. Some clones in this sample may be carry-over from other donors' samples. The chain recombines TRBV5-1 with TRBJ2-3; 11 bases map to TRBD2. In DNA form, the CDR3 reads TGCGCCAGCAGCTTGATTAGCGGGGGGGCAGATACGCAGTATTTT. It is translated as CASSLISGGADTQYF.